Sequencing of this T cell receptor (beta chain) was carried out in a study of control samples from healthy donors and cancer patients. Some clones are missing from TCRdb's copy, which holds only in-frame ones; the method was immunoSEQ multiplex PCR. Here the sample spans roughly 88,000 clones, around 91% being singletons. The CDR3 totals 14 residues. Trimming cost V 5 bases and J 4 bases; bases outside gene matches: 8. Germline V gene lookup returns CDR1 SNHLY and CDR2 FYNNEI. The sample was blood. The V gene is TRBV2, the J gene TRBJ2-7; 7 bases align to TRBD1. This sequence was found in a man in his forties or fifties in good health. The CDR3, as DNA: TGTGCCAGCAGTAGTCCGGGACAGAGATACGAGCAGTACTTC. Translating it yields CASSSPGQRYEQYF.